This TCR beta chain was retrieved from a study of T-cell reconstitution after alpha-beta-depleted transplantation in children. Study results and limitations: By about two months after transplant, alpha-beta T cells reportedly arose from several hundred graft clones that had expanded. A year had passed since transplant, and T-cell counts and diversity by then came mostly from newly produced T cells. There were some patients whose high TCRbeta diversity at day 60 came from surviving recipient T cells and thymic progenitors.

The CDR3 covers 18 residues. Germline trimming cut 0 bases from V and 1 base from J; bases unmatched to any gene: 8. In germline, CDR1 is SGHAT, CDR2 FQDESV (reference sequence). For TCRbeta, the library was prepared with unique molecular identifiers. TCRdb used MiXCR to reprocess the PCR reads, holding one entry per CDR3 protein. This table has 60,000 to 100,000 distinct CDR3 sequences, about a sixth appearing once. With regard to this clonotype: Its antigen is not known.

The V and J genes are TRBV11-1 and TRBJ2-2, with 7 bases that match TRBD2. The origin of this receptor is a male patient between 2 and 15 years old who had a stem cell transplant for acute lymphoblastic leukemia, so the T cells may come from the graft donor. The source was PBMCs, mostly from graft donor cells, collected 360 days after TCRalphabeta/CD19-depleted stem cell transplant. The CDR3 DNA reads TGTGCCAGCAGCTTAGCGGTGGTTCTAGCGGAGAACACCGGGGAGCTGTTTTTT. Translating gives CASSLAVVLAENTGELFF.